This paragraph covers one TCR beta chain sequence. Trimming removed 0 bases from V and 5 bases from J, with 10 bases in between. Germline V gene sequence: CDR1 LGHNA, CDR2 YNFKEQ. The CDR3 runs to 14 residues. In the authors' methods: Amplification from reference gene primers served as the basis for estimated nucleated cell counts. Clones were sequenced by immunoSEQ multiplex PCR, and TCRdb holds only the in-frame ones, with some missing. V and J calls and clone size are copied from that table; D and trimming were computed from the DNA. The data contain about 240,000 clones, roughly 88% of them seen just once; the ten biggest clones take up roughly an eighth. This specimen comes from a study of blood T cell repertoires in COVID-19. Study at large: Sites in the United States, Italy and Spain provided acute and convalescent COVID-19 samples. In each case, the material was cDNA or gDNA derived from T cells, B-cell-depleted T cells, or PBMCs.

Material for sequencing was peripheral blood. The sequence was obtained from a man of 80 years or more with acute or convalescent COVID-19. The chain has TRBV4-2 and TRBJ1-2; no clear D. CDR3 DNA sequence: TGTGCCAGCAGCCAAGATTCGGGCGGGTATGGCTACACCTTC. Residues: CASSQDSGGYGYTF.